A single TCR beta chain is shown here with its context. The data were taken from a study of shared clonotypes between healthy human individuals. Repertoires were generated with immunoSEQ multiplex PCR, while TCRdb's copy carries only in-frame clones and drops some. The data contain over 850,000 clones, around 82% of them singletons. The germline V and J ends were trimmed by 7 bases and 7 bases, with 6 bases remaining between them. The CDR3 is 10 amino acids. From germline, CDR1 is SGHRS and CDR2 YFSETQ. Sequenced input: memory CD4+ T cells from PBMCs. Described subset: CD45RA-negative fraction. The receptor was isolated from a man younger than 35 in good health. Some clones in this sample may be carry-over from other donors' samples. V gene TRBV5-1 combines with J gene TRBJ1-3; D remains unclear. The CDR3 coding sequence is TGCGCCAGCCAACCGAACACCATATATTTT. Its translation is CASQPNTIYF.